These 20 T cell receptor beta chains originate from one sample sequenced in a study of cytomegalovirus exposure and HLA in healthy donors. Generated by immunoSEQ multiplex PCR, the TCRdb table keeps only in-frame clones and is missing some. The sample includes 150,000 to 250,000 clones, 81% seen only once; the top ten take roughly 1.2%. Material: PBMCs. The receptors come from a woman in her 30s in good health and CMV-seronegative.

The chain uses TRBV6-5 and TRBJ2-7, with TRBD2 identical over 7 bases. Germline trimming cut 0 bases from V and 4 bases from J; bases unmatched to any gene: 3. CDR1 MNHEY and CDR2 SVGAGI come from the germline V gene. The CDR3 contains 14 residues. The CDR3 region is CASSYSMGGYEQYF. The CDR3 region has the DNA TGTGCCAGCAGTTACTCGATGGGAGGGTACGAGCAGTACTTC.

As for this clone: This CDR3 is also generated by other DNA sequences in the sample. The chain links TRBV6-1 to TRBJ2-7; maybe TRBD2 (6 bases). The CDR3 has 15 amino acids. V lost 5 bases to trimming and J lost 0 bases, with 14 bases between them. The V gene's germline CDR1 is MNHNS and CDR2 SASEGT. CDR3 loop: CASSTMAGYSYEQYF. The CDR3, as DNA: TGTGCCAGCAGTACTATGGCGGGGTACTCCTACGAGCAGTACTTC.

This clone was counted a single time. The DNA for the CDR3 is TGCGCCAGCAGACTAAATAGCGGGAGGGCGAGAGAGACCCAGTACTTC. It is translated as CASRLNSGRARETQYF. The genes are TRBV4-1 and TRBJ2-5, with 11 nucleotides matching TRBD2. CDR3 length equals 16 residues. After removal of 6 bases from V and 4 bases from J, the junction contained 10 bases not matched to a gene. The germline gives CDR1 MGHRA, CDR2 YSYEKL.

The chain carries TRBV28 and TRBJ2-5; TRBD1 matches at 10 bases. CDR1 and CDR2 (germline): MDHEN, SYDVKM. The V and J ends lost 6 bases and 4 bases, in that order; junction bases with no gene match: 8. This CDR3 has 15 residues. This CDR3 reads CASSSPGTGVETQYF. The CDR3 DNA reads TGTGCCAGCAGCAGCCCCGGGACAGGGGTAGAGACCCAGTACTTC.

The J gene is TRBJ2-5, the V gene TRBV12-5; tentative D call: TRBD1 (6 bases). The ends were cut back, 9 bases at V and 2 bases at J, with 19 bases in the middle. The CDR3 consists of 15 residues. Germline V lookup: CDR1 LGHNT, CDR2 FRNRAP. CDR3 nucleotides: TGTGCTAGACAGCCACAGGGAAGGATACAAGAGACCCAGTACTTC. Amino acid sequence: CARQPQGRIQETQYF.

This clone was detected only once. The V and J genes are TRBV27 and TRBJ1-2; 9 nucleotides line up with TRBD1. The CDR3 loop spans 15 amino acids. The germline gives CDR1 MNHEY, CDR2 SMNVEV (reference sequence). V was clipped by 5 bases and J by 6 bases; unmatched bases: 10. CDR3: CASSPQGTGFNGYTF. CDR3 in DNA: TGTGCCAGCAGTCCCCAGGGGACAGGGTTCAATGGCTACACCTTC.

This chain links TRBV5-4 with TRBJ2-2; 11 nucleotides align to TRBD2. The CDR3 extends over 16 amino acids. After removal of 4 bases from V and 4 bases from J, the junction contained 6 bases not matched to a gene. Per the germline V gene, CDR1 is SGHNT and CDR2 is YYREEE (reference sequence). In DNA, the CDR3 is TGTGCCAGCAGCCTGGGACTAGCGGTTAGCACCGGGGAGCTGTTTTTT. Protein: CASSLGLAVSTGELFF.

This chain connects TRBV4-2 to TRBJ2-2, with 8 bases aligning to TRBD2. The V gene's germline CDR1 is LGHNA and CDR2 YNFKEQ. CDR3 length: 16 amino acids. V lost 1 base and J lost 6; bases outside the gene matches: 7. The CDR3 DNA reads TGTGCCAGCAGCCAAGGAAGCGGGAGTAATGCCGGGGAGCTGTTTTTT. This sequence encodes CASSQGSGSNAGELFF.

The chain combines TRBV7-9 with TRBJ2-2; TRBD2 agrees at 8 bases. The trim removed 5 bases at V and 4 bases at J, leaving 9 bases unmatched. This CDR3 region has 16 residues. Per the germline V gene, CDR1 is SEHNR and CDR2 is FQNEAQ (reference sequence). This CDR3 is CASSRTSGTSTGELFF. Written as DNA, the CDR3 is TGTGCCAGCAGCCGAACATCCGGGACTAGCACCGGGGAGCTGTTTTTT. Combining the CDR3 with reference TRBV7-9 and TRBJ2-2 gives the whole variable domain DTGVSQNPRHKITKRGQNVTFRCDPISEHNRLYWYRQTLGQGPEFLTYFQNEAQLEKSRLLSDRFSAERPKGSFSTLEIQRTEQGDSAMYLCASSRTSGTSTGELFFGEGSRLTVL.

This sequence joins TRBV5-6 and TRBJ2-1, with TRBD1 matching over 9 bases. The CDR3 totals 19 residues. CDR1 and CDR2 from the germline V gene are SGHDT and YYEEEE. Germline trimming cut 2 bases from V and 0 bases from J; bases unmatched to any gene: 12. The CDR3 sequence is CASSFKGWTGASSYNEQFF. CDR3 nucleotide sequence: TGTGCCAGCAGCTTTAAGGGCTGGACAGGGGCCAGCTCCTACAATGAGCAGTTCTTC. Together with reference TRBV5-6 and TRBJ2-1, the CDR3 gives the full variable domain: DAGVTQSPTHLIKTRGQQVTLRCSPKSGHDTVSWYQQALGQGPQFIFQYYEEEERQRGNFPDRFSGHQFPNYSSELNVNALLLGDSALYLCASSFKGWTGASSYNEQFFGPGTRLTVL.

The V gene is TRBV19, the J gene TRBJ1-5; maybe TRBD1 (5 bases). With 7 bases removed from V and 6 bases from J, the gap between germline ends came to 16 bases. CDR3 length equals 14 residues. Germline loops: CDR1 LNHDA, CDR2 SQIVND (reference sequence). The chain's CDR3 is CASNRQSVIQPQHF. CDR3 in DNA: TGTGCCAGTAACCGACAGTCTGTAATTCAGCCCCAGCATTTT.

The rearrangement links TRBV5-1 to TRBJ2-5; TRBD2 might be the D (6 bases). CDR3 length equals 16 residues. CDR1 is SGHRS, CDR2 YFSETQ, per germline. V dropped 2 bases and J dropped 5 bases, with 19 bases sitting between them. The CDR3 DNA sequence: TGCGCCAGCAGCTTAATCTCCCTCCCTGGAGGGGAGACCCAGTACTTC. It translates to CASSLISLPGGETQYF. The entire variable domain, with the rest obtained from reference TRBV5-1 and TRBJ2-5, is as follows: KAGVTQTPRYLIKTRGQQVTLSCSPISGHRSVSWYQQTPGQGLQFLFEYFSETQRNKGNFPGRFSGRQFSNSRSEMNVSTLELGDSALYLCASSLISLPGGETQYFGPGTRLLVL.

The gene calls are TRBV28 and TRBJ1-6; 11 positions agree with TRBD1. V lost 10 bases, J lost 9 bases, and 2 bases stayed unmatched. The germline gives CDR1 MDHEN, CDR2 SYDVKM. This CDR3 region has 12 residues. CDR3: CATGQGASPLHF. The CDR3 DNA reads as TGTGCCACCGGACAGGGGGCTTCACCCCTCCACTTT.

The chain is built from TRBV5-6 and TRBJ1-2, with D uncertain. CDR1 is SGHDT, CDR2 YYEEEE, per germline. V dropped 1 base and J dropped 3 bases, with 10 bases sitting between them. The CDR3 covers 14 residues. CDR3 sequence reads: CASSLLASYYGYTF. In DNA form, the CDR3 reads TGTGCCAGCAGCTTGTTGGCATCATACTATGGCTACACCTTC.

This chain joins TRBV18 and TRBJ1-2; D unclear. This CDR3 contains 14 residues. CDR1 and CDR2 from the germline V gene are KGHSH and LQKENI. Between the trimmed V and J ends, which lost 5 bases and 8 bases, there was a span of 18 bases. CDR3 nucleotide sequence: TGTGCCAGCTCAAATGTGGTCCCACCGGGGGGCTACACCTTC. As protein: CASSNVVPPGGYTF.

This clone showed up just a few times. In DNA, the CDR3 is TGTGCCAGCAGCTTAGCCCGGGATAATTCACCCCTCCACTTT. Translation gives CASSLARDNSPLHF. The gene calls are TRBV7-2 and TRBJ1-6; no clear D. The CDR3 consists of 14 residues. V was trimmed by 0 bases and J by 5 bases, leaving 5 bases between them. Germline CDR1 SGHTA, CDR2 FQGNSA. Filled out from reference TRBV7-2 and TRBJ1-6, the complete variable domain reads GAGVSQSPSNKVTEKGKDVELRCDPISGHTALYWYRQSLGQGLEFLIYFQGNSAPDKSGLPSDRFSAERTGGSVSTLTIQRTQQEDSAVYLCASSLARDNSPLHFGNGTRLTVT.

This clone was counted a few times. The chain uses TRBV27 and TRBJ1-2; 10 bases map to TRBD1. The CDR3 is 16 residues long. Per the germline V gene, CDR1 is MNHEY and CDR2 is SMNVEV (reference sequence). V gave up 3 bases and J gave up 4 bases; unmatched junction bases: 8. The CDR3 sequence: CASSFFGQGGSYGYTF. The CDR3 DNA sequence: TGTGCCAGCAGTTTCTTCGGACAGGGGGGTAGCTATGGCTACACCTTC.

The chain combines TRBV5-1 with TRBJ2-2; D is uncertain. This CDR3 has 15 residues. The germline V and J ends were trimmed by 0 bases and 2 bases, with 8 bases remaining between them. CDR1 SGHRS and CDR2 YFSETQ come from the germline V gene. Written as DNA, the CDR3 is TGCGCCAGCAGCTTGGAGGCAGGTAACACCGGGGAGCTGTTTTTT. Its translation: CASSLEAGNTGELFF.

This chain joins TRBV7-6 and TRBJ2-1; TRBD2 agrees at 8 bases. This CDR3 spans 15 amino acids. Losses at the gene ends were 4 bases for V and 4 bases for J; bases not matched to a gene: 6. Germline CDR1 and CDR2: SGHVS and FNYEAQ. The CDR3 sequence is CASSSLAGSYNEQFF. DNA of the CDR3: TGTGCCAGCAGCTCCCTAGCGGGCTCATACAATGAGCAGTTCTTC.

The rearrangement uses TRBV4-1 and TRBJ1-5; D may be TRBD1 (6 bases). The CDR3 length is 14 residues. Germline V gene data show CDR1 as MGHRA and CDR2 as YSYEKL. V lost 2 bases and J 4 bases, leaving 9 bases between the germline ends. The CDR3 nucleotides are TGCGCCAGCAGCCAACCTACAGGGAATCAGCCCCAGCATTTT. This gives the protein CASSQPTGNQPQHF.